A selection of T cell receptor beta chains follows, all from one sample in a study of blood T cell repertoires in COVID-19. Profiled with immunoSEQ multiplex PCR; TCRdb holds only in-frame clones, not every one. The sample yields roughly 40,000 clones, around 87% seen once. The sequenced sample consisted of peripheral blood. The receptor source for this set is a man aged 50 to 60 in a cohort sampled during active COVID-19. Both conserved end residues are trimmed from each CDR3.

v_call cdr3_length cdr3_aa
TRBV5-1 13 ASSRTSGGPYEQY
TRBV24-1 14 ATAGTPGLAEDTQY
TRBV5-6 14 ASSSGYGQLLETQY
TRBV6-6 12 ASSYRGSLETQY
TRBV6-4 15 ASSGSLAGGETGELF
TRBV7-9 11 ASSLPAYNEQF
TRBV12-5 15 ASGSPPPPGEADTQY
TRBV6-2/TRBV6-3 15 ASSYSAYWAGQETQY
TRBV11-3 11 ASSLRGYNEQF
TRBV5-1 13 ASSLSFFFNTEAF
TRBV11-2 12 ASSFGLATETQY
TRBV27 11 ASSLSDRSEQY
TRBV6-4 15 ASSDSYLALGCWPQH
TRBV5-6 14 ASSVLDRVSTGELF
TRBV3-1/TRBV3-2 13 ASSFSGGGDNEQF
TRBV7-2 13 ASSLAIGIQETQY
TRBV10-3 13 AISRTSGTYNEQF
TRBV27 12 ASSLVAGGFEQF
TRBV10-3 15 ASNGGDITPLGETQY
TRBV9 15 ASSNPGQGHSGNTIY
TRBV4-1 13 ASSQWDTVTGELF
TRBV5-6 12 ASSPGGGLDEQF
TRBV30 14 AWSVRGGLGYNEQF
TRBV4-3 16 ASSQEDGSGGVSYEQY
TRBV10-3 13 AIWSPDHGANVLT
TRBV10-3 12 ATSTGGSPGELF
TRBV7-8 14 ASSRSVGLASNEQF